The next 7 T cell receptor beta chains were all read from a single sample in a study of CD8 T cells in Susac syndrome. Reverse transcription of roughly 0.5 to 1 ug RNA was performed with random hexamers. TCRdb recomputed calls from the immunoSEQ multiplex PCR reads with MiXCR, one row per CDR3 protein. In the table there are 100,000 to 150,000 distinct CDR3 sequences, about 94% of which are singletons. The sample consisted of CD4+ T cells from PBMCs. The source of these receptors is a human donor in good health.

The chain joins TRBV7-2 to TRBJ1-1; no definite D call. The germline CDR1 and CDR2 sequences are SGHTA and FQGNSA. The CDR3 is made up of 14 amino acids. V was shortened by 5 bases and J by 1 base, with 11 bases between the two germline ends. The CDR3 DNA follows: TGTGCCAGCAGCCGCTCATTCGGGAACACTGAAGCTTTCTTT. Translated, it gives CASSRSFGNTEAFF.

V gene TRBV2 combines with J gene TRBJ2-3; D gene uncertain. Germline-derived CDR1 and CDR2 are SNHLY and FYNNEI. The CDR3 runs to 12 residues. V was cut by 7 bases and J by 0 bases, with 5 bases left in between. The CDR3 loop reads CASKASTDTQYF. CDR3 nucleotides: TGTGCCAGCAAGGCTAGCACAGATACGCAGTATTTT.

The rearrangement links TRBV20-1 to TRBJ2-1; 10 nucleotides align to TRBD2. V lost 2 bases and J lost 5; bases outside the gene matches: 12. The length of the CDR3 is 17 residues. CDR1 and CDR2 (germline): DFQATT, SNEGSKA (reference sequence). In DNA, the CDR3 is TGCAGTGCTAGAACTAGCGGGGCGAATAGGGCGAACAATGAGCAGTTCTTC. Translation: CSARTSGANRANNEQFF.

J is TRBJ2-1 and V is TRBV5-1, with D unclear. V lost 0 bases to trimming and J lost 4 bases, with 11 bases between them. Per the germline V gene, CDR1 is SGHRS and CDR2 is YFSETQ. The CDR3 covers 15 residues. In DNA form, the CDR3 reads TGCGCCAGCAGCTTGGGCCAATCTAATTACAATGAGCAGTTCTTC. Protein product: CASSLGQSNYNEQFF.

The chain has TRBV27 and TRBJ2-5; TRBD1 is a possible D gene (6 bases). V gave up 0 bases and J gave up 5 bases, with 13 bases separating them. CDR1 is MNHEY and CDR2 is SMNVEV in the germline V gene (reference sequence). The CDR3 extends over 15 amino acids. For the CDR3, the DNA is TGTGCCAGCAGTTTATCGAGGGCTAGGGGGGAGACCCAGTACTTC. This sequence encodes CASSLSRARGETQYF.

Remarks on this clonotype: Mismatch with germline at one junction end may stem from a read error. This chain uses TRBV27 with TRBJ1-2; 8 nucleotides match TRBD1. Germline CDR1 MNHEY, CDR2 SMNVEV (reference sequence). The CDR3 length is 13 residues. CDR3 bases: TGTGCCAGCAGTTCGGGACAGGTGAATGGCCACACCTTC. Translating gives CASSSGQVNGHTF.

The chain has TRBV27 and TRBJ1-1; D might be TRBD1 (6 bases). The CDR3 totals 15 residues. The V gene's germline CDR1 is MNHEY and CDR2 SMNVEV (reference sequence). The V end was cut by 3 bases, the J end by 0 bases, with 11 bases between. This CDR3 reads CASSLVGGVNTEAFF. The CDR3 bases are TGTGCCAGCAGTTTGGTAGGGGGGGTGAACACTGAAGCTTTCTTT.